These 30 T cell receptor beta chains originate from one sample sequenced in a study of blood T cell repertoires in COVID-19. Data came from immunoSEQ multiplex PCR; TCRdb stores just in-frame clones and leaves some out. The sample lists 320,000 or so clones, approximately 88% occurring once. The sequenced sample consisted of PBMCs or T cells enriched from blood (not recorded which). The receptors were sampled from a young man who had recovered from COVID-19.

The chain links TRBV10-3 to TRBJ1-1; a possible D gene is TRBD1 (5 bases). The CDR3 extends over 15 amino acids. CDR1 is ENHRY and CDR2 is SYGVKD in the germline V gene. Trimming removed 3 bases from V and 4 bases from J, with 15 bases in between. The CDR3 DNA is TGTGCCATCAGTGACCCCAGGGTTCTGGGCACTGAAGCTTTCTTT. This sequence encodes CAISDPRVLGTEAFF.

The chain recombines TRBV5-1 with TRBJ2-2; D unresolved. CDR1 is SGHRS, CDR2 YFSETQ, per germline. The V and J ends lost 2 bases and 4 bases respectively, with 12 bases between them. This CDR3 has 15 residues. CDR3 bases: TGCGCCAGCAGCTTAGATCAGAGGAGCACCGGGGAGCTGTTTTTT. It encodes CASSLDQRSTGELFF. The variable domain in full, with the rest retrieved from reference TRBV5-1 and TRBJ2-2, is KAGVTQTPRYLIKTRGQQVTLSCSPISGHRSVSWYQQTPGQGLQFLFEYFSETQRNKGNFPGRFSGRQFSNSRSEMNVSTLELGDSALYLCASSLDQRSTGELFFGEGSRLTVL.

This CDR3 reads CASRGQGRASNQPQHF. DNA for the CDR3: TGTGCCAGCAGAGGACAGGGGAGGGCGAGCAATCAGCCCCAGCATTTT. The chain employs TRBV2 and TRBJ1-5, with 9 positions matching TRBD1. Germline V gene lookup returns CDR1 SNHLY and CDR2 FYNNEI. This CDR3 has 16 residues. V gave up 6 bases and J gave up 1 base; unmatched junction bases: 7.

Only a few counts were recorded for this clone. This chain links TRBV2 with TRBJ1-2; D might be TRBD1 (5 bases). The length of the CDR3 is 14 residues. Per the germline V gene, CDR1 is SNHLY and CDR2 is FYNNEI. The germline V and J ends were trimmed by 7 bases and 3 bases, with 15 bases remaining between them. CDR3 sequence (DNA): TGTGCCAGCACGCGGCACTCGGGGGACTATGGCTACACCTTC. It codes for CASTRHSGDYGYTF.

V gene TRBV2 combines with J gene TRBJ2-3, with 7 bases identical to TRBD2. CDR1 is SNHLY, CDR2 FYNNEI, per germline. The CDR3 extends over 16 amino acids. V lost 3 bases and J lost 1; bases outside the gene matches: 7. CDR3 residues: CASSDKRGRGTDTQYF. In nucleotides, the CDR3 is TGTGCCAGCAGTGACAAGCGGGGACGGGGCACAGATACGCAGTATTTT.

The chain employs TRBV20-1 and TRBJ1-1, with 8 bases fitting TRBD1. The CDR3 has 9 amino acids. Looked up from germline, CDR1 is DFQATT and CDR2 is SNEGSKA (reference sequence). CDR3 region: CGQGAEAFF. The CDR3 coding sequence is TGCGGCCAGGGGGCCGAAGCTTTCTTT.

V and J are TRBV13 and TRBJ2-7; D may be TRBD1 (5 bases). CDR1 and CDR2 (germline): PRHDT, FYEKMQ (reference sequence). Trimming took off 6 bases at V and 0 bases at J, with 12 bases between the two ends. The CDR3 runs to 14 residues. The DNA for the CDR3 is TGTGCCAGCAGTAAGTGGCAGGGCTCCTACGAGCAGTACTTC. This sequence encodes CASSKWQGSYEQYF.

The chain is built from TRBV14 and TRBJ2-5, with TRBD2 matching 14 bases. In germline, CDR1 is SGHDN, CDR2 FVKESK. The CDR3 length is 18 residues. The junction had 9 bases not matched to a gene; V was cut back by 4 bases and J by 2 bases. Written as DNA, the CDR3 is TGTGCCAGCAGCCGGAGGACTAGCGGGGGGATAATACAAGAGACCCAGTACTTC. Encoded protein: CASSRRTSGGIIQETQYF.

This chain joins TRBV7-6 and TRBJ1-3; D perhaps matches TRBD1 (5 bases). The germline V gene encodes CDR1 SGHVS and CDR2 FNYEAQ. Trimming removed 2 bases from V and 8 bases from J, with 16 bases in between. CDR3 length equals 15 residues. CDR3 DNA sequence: TGTGCCAGCAGCTTAAGTCTGCACAGGAGAGACACCATATATTTT. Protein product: CASSLSLHRRDTIYF.

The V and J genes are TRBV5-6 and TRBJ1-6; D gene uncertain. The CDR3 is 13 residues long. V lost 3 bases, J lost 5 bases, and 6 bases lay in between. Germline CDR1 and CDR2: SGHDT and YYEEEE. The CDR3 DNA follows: TGTGCCAGCAGCTGGGCCGATAATTCACCCCTCCACTTT. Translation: CASSWADNSPLHF.

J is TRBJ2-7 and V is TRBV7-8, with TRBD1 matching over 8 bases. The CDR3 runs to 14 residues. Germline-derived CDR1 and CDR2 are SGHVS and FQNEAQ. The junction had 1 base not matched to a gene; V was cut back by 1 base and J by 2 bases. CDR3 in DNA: TGTGCCAGCAGCTTAGGGACAGGGACCTACGAGCAGTACTTC. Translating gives CASSLGTGTYEQYF.

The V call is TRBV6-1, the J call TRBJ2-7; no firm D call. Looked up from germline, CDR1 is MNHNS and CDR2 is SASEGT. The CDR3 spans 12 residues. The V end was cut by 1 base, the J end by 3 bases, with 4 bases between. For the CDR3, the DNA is TGTGCCAGCAGTGAAGATCGCTACGAGCAGTACTTC. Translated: CASSEDRYEQYF.

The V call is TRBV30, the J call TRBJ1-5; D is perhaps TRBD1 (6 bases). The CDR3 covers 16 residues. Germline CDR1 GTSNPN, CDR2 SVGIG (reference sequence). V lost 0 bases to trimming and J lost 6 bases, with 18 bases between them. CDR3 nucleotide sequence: TGTGCCTGGAGTGTACAGGGTAATCCTCGGAGTCAGCCCCAGCATTTT. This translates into CAWSVQGNPRSQPQHF.

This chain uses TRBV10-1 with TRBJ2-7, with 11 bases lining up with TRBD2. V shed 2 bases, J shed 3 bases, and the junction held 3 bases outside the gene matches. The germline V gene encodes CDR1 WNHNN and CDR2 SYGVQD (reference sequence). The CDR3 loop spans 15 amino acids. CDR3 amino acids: CASSEVGTSGYEQYF. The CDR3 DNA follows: TGCGCCAGCAGTGAGGTCGGGACTAGCGGCTACGAGCAGTACTTC.

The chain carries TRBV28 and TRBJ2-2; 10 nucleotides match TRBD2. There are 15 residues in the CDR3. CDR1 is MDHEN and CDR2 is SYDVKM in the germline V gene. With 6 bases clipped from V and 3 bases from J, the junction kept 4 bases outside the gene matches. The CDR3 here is CASRSLAGYTGELFF. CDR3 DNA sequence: TGTGCCAGCAGGTCACTAGCGGGGTACACCGGGGAGCTGTTTTTT.

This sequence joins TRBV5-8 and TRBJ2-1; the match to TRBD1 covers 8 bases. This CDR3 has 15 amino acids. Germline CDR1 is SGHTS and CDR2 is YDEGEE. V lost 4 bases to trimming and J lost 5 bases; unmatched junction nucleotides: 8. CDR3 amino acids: CASSPGQGRNNEQFF. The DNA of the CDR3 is TGTGCCAGCAGCCCAGGACAGGGCCGAAACAATGAGCAGTTCTTC.

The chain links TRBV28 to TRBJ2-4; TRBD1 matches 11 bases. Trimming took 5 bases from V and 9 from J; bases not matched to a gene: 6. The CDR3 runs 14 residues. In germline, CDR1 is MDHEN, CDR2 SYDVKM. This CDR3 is CASSQGQGVRIQYF. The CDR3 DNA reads TGTGCCAGCAGTCAGGGACAGGGGGTACGCATTCAGTACTTC.

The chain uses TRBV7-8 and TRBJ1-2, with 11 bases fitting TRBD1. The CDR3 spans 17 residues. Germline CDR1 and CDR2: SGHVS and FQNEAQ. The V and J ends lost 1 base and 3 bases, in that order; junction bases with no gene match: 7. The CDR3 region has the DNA TGTGCCAGCAGCTTAGAGTTCGGACAGGGGGCGTACTATGGCTACACCTTC. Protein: CASSLEFGQGAYYGYTF.

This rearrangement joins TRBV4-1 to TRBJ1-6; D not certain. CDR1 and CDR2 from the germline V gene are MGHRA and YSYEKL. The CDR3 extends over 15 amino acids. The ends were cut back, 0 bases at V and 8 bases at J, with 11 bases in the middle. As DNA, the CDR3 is TGCGCCAGCAGCCAAGATCAGGATCAGGATTCACCCCTCCACTTT. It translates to CASSQDQDQDSPLHF.

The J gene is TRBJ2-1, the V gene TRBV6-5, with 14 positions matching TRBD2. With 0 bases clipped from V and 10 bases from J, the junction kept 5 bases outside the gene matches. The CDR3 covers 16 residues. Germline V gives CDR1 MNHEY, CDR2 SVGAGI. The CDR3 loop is CASSYSTSGGAQEQFF. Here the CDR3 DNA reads TGTGCCAGCAGTTACTCGACTAGCGGGGGGGCGCAGGAGCAGTTCTTC.

The DNA of the CDR3 is TGTGCCAGTAGTATACACGGCAGACCCGGGAATCAGCCCCAGCATTTT. Its translation: CASSIHGRPGNQPQHF. V is TRBV19 and J is TRBJ1-5; D gene ambiguous. V gave up 2 bases and J gave up 4 bases, with 15 bases separating them. Germline CDR1 LNHDA, CDR2 SQIVND (reference sequence). CDR3 size: 16 residues.

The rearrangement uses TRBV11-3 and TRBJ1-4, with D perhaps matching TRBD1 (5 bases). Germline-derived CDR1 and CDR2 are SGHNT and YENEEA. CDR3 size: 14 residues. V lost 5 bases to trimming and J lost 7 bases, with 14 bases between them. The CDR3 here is CASSPAGGGEKLFF. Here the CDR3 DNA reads TGTGCCAGCAGCCCGGCCGGGGGAGGTGAAAAACTGTTTTTT.

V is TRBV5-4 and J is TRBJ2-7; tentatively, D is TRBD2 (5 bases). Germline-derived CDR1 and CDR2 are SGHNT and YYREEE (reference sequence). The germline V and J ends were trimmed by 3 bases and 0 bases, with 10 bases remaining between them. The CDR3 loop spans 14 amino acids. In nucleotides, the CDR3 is TGTGCCAGCAGCTGGAAGCGGAACTCCTACGAGCAGTACTTC. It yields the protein CASSWKRNSYEQYF.

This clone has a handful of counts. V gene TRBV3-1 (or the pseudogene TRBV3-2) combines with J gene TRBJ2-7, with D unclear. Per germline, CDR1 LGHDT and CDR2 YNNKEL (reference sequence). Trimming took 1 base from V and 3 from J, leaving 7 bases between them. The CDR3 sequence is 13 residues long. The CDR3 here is CASSQVRSYEQYF. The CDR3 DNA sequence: TGTGCCAGCAGCCAAGTTCGGAGCTACGAGCAGTACTTC.

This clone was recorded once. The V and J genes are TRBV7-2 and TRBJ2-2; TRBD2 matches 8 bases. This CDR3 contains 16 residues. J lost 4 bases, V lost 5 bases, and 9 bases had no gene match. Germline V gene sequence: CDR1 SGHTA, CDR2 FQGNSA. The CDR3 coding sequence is TGTGCCAGCAGCATTCCCGGGACTAGTGTCACCGGGGAGCTGTTTTTT. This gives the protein CASSIPGTSVTGELFF.

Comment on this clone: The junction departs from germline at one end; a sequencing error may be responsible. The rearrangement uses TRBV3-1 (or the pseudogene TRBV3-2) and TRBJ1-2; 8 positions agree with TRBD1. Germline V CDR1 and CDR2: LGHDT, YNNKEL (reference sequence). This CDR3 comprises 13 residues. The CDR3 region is CASRQGQGHGYTF. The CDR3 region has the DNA TGTGCCAGCAGACAAGGACAGGGACATGGCTACACCTTC.

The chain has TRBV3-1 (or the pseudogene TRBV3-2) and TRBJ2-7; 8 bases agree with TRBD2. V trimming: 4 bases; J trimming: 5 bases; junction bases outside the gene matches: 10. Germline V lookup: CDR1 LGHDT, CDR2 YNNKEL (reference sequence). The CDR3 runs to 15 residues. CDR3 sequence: CASSPSPAGGHEQYF. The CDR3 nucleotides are TGTGCCAGCAGCCCCTCCCCCGCGGGGGGCCACGAGCAGTACTTC.

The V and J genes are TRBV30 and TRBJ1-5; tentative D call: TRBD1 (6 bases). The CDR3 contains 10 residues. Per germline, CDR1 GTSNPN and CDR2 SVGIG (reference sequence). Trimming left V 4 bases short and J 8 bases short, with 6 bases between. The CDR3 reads CAWKGEPQHF. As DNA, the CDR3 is TGTGCCTGGAAGGGGGAGCCCCAGCATTTT.

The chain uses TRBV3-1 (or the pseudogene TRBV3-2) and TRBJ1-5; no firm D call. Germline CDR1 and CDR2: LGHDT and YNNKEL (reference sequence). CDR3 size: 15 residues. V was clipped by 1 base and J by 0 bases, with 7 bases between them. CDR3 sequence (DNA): TGTGCCAGCAGCCAAGGCAGAAATAGCAATCAGCCCCAGCATTTT. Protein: CASSQGRNSNQPQHF.

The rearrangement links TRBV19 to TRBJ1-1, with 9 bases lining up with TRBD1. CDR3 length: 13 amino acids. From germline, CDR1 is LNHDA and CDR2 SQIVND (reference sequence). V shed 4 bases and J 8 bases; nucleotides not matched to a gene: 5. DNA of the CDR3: TGTGCCAGTAGTACCTGGACAGGGGCCGAAGCTTTCTTT. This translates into CASSTWTGAEAFF.